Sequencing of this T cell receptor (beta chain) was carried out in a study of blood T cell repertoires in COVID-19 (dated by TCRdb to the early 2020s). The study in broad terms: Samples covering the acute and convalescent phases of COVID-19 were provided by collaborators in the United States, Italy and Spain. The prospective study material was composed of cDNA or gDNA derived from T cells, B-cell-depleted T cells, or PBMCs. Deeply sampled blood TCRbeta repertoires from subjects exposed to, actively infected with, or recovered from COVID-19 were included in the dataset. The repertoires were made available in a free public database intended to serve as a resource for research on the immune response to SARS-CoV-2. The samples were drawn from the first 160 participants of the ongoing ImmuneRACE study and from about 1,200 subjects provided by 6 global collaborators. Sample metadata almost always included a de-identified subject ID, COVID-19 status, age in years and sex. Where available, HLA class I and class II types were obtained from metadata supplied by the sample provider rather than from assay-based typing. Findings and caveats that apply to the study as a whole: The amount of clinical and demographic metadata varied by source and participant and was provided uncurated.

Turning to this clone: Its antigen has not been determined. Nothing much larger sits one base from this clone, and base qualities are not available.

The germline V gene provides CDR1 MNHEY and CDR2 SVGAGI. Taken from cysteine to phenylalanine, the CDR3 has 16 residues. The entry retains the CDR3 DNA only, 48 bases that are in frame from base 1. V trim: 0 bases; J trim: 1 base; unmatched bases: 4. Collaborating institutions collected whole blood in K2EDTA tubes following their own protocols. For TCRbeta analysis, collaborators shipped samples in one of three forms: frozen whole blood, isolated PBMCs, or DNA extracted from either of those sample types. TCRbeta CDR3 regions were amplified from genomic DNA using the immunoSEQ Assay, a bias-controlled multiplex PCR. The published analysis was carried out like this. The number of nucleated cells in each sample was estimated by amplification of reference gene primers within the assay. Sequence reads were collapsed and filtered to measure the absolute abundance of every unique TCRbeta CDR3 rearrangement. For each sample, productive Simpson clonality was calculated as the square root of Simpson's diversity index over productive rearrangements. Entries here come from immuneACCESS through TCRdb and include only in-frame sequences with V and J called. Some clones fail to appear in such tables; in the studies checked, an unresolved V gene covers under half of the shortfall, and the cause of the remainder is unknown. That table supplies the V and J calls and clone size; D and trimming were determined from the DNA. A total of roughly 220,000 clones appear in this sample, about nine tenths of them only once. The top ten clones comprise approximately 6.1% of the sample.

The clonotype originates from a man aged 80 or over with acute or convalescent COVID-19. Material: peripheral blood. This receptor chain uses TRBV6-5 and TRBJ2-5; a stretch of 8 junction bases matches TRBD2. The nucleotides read TGTGCCAGCAGTTACTCGGTCCGGGGGGGCCAAGAGACCCAGTACTTC. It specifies CASSYSVRGGQETQYF.